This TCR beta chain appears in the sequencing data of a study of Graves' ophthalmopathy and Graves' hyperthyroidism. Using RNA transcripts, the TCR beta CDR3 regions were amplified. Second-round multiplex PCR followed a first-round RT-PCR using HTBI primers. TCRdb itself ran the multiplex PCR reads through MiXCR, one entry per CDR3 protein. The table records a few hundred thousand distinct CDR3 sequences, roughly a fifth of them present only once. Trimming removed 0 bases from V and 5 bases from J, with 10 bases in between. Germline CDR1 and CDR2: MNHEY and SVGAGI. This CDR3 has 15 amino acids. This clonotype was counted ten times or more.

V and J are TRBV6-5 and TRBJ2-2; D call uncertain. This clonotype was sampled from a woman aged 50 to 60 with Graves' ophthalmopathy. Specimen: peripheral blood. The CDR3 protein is CASSYSSSRTGELFF. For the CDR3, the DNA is TGTGCCAGCAGTTACTCGAGTAGCCGGACCGGGGAGCTGTTTTTT.